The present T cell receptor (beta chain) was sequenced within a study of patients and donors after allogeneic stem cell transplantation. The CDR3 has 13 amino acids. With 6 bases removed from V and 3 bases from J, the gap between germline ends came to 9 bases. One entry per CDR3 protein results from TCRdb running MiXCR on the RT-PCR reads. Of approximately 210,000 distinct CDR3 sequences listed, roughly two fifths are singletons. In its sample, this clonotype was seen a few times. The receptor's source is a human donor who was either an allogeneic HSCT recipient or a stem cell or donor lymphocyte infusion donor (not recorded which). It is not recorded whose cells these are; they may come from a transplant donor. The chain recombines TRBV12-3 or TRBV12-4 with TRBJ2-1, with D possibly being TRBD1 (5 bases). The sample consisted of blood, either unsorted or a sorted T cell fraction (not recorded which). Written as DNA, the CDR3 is TGTGCCAGCAGGCCAGACAGCTACAATGAGCAGTTCTTC. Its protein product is CASRPDSYNEQFF.